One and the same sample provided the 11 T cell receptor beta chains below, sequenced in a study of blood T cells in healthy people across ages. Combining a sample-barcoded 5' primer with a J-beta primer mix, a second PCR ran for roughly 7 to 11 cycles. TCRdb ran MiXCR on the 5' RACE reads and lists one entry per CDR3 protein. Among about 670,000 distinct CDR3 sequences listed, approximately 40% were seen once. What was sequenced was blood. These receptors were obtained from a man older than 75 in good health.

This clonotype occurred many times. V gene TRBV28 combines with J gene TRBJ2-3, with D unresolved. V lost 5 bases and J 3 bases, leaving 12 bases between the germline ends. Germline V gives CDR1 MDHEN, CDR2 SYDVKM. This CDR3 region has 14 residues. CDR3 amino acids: CASSAILGTDTQYF. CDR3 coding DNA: TGTGCCAGCAGTGCCATCCTAGGTACAGATACGCAGTATTTT.

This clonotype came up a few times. The CDR3 loop is CASSLFQGRGTDTQYF. The CDR3 bases are TGTGCCAGCAGCTTATTTCAGGGACGAGGCACAGATACGCAGTATTTT. The chain recombines TRBV7-2 with TRBJ2-3; D could derive from TRBD1 or TRBD2 (5 bases each). Per germline, CDR1 SGHTA and CDR2 FQGNSA. This CDR3 comprises 16 residues. V was trimmed by 2 bases and J by 1 base, leaving 13 bases between them. Using reference TRBV7-2 and TRBJ2-3 for the parts outside the CDR3, the full variable domain is GAGVSQSPSNKVTEKGKDVELRCDPISGHTALYWYRQSLGQGLEFLIYFQGNSAPDKSGLPSDRFSAERTGGSVSTLTIQRTQQEDSAVYLCASSLFQGRGTDTQYFGPGTRLTVL.

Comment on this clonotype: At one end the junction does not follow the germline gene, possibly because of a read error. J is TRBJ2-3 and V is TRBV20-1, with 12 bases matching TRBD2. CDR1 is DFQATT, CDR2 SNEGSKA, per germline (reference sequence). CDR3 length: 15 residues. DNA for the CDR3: TGCAGTGCTAGGGCTAGCGGGAGGGCCGTAAATACGCAGAATTTT. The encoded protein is CSARASGRAVNTQNF.

In nucleotides, the CDR3 is TGCAGCGTTGAACGCGGCGGTGAGCAGTACTTC. As protein: CSVERGGEQYF. The gene calls are TRBV29-1 and TRBJ2-5, with D unclear. This CDR3 is built from 11 residues. Trimming left V 2 bases short and J 11 bases short, with 12 bases between. Per the germline V gene, CDR1 is SQVTM and CDR2 is ANQGSEA. Using reference TRBV29-1 and TRBJ2-5 for the parts outside the CDR3, the full variable domain is SAVISQKPSRDICQRGTSLTIQCQVDSQVTMMFWYRQQPGQSLTLIATANQGSEATYESGFVIDKFPISRPNLTFSTLTVSNMSPEDSSIYLCSVERGGEQYFGPGTRLLVL.

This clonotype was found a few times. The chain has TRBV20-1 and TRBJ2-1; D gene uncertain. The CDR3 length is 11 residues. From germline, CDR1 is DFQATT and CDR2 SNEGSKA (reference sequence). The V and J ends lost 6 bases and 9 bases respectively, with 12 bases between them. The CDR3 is CSAPSNREQFF. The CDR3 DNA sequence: TGCAGTGCCCCCTCCAACCGTGAGCAGTTCTTC.

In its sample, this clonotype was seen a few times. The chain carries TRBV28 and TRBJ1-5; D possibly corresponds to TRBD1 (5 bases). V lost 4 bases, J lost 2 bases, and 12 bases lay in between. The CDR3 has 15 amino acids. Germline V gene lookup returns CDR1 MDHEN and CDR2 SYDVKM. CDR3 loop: CASSSVQGGNQPQHF. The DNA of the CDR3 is TGTGCCAGCAGTTCGGTCCAGGGTGGCAATCAGCCCCAGCATTTT.

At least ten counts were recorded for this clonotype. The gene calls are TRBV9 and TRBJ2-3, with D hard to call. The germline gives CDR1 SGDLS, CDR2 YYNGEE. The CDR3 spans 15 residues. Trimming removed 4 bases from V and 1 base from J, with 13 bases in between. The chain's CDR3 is CASSPQSLRTDTQYF. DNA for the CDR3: TGTGCCAGCAGCCCGCAGTCCCTCCGCACAGATACGCAGTATTTT.

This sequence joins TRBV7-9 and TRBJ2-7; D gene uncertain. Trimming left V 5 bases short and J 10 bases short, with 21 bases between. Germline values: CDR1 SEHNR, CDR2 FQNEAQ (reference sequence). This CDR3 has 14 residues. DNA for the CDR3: TGTGCCAGCAGCCTAAGGGTAGATGGAGAGGCCCAGTACTTC. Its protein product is CASSLRVDGEAQYF.

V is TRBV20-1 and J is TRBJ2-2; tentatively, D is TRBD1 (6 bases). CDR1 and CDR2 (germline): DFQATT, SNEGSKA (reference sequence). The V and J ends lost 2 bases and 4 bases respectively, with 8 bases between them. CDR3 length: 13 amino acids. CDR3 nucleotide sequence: TGCAGTGCTAGACAGACAGGCACCGGGGAGCTGTTTTTT. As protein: CSARQTGTGELFF.

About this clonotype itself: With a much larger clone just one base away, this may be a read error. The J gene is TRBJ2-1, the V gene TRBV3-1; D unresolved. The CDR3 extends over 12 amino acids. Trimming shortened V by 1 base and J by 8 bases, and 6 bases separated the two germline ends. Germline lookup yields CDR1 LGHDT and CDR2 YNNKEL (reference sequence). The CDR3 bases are TGTGCCAGCAGCCAAGTCGGGTATGAGCAGTTCTTC. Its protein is CASSQVGYEQFF.

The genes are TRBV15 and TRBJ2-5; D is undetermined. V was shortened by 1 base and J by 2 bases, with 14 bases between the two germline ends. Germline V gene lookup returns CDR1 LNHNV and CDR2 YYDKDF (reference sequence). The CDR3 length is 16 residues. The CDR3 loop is CATSRGGLGGQETQYF. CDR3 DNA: TGTGCCACCAGCAGAGGCGGTTTGGGCGGACAAGAGACCCAGTACTTC. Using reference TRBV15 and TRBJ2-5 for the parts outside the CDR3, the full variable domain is DAMVIQNPRYQVTQFGKPVTLSCSQTLNHNVMYWYQQKSSQAPKLLFHYYDKDFNNEADTPDNFQSRRPNTSFCFLDIRSPGLGDTAMYLCATSRGGLGGQETQYFGPGTRLLVL.